Listed below are T cell receptor beta chains from one sample, sequenced in a study of blood T cell repertoires in COVID-19. Sequencing was performed with immunoSEQ multiplex PCR; in TCRdb, only in-frame clones are kept and a portion is missing. There are about 370,000 clones in the sample; 89% occur only once, and approximately 3% lies in the top ten. Sequenced material: peripheral blood. All receptors come from a woman aged 25 to 39 with COVID-19, enrolled during active disease. The CDR3 runs from the conserved cysteine through the conserved F or W. The order of the fields is D gene, J gene, clone size, V gene, CDR3 protein, CDR3 DNA. A D gene is named only where the DNA matches it firmly. Clone size is not always given. Where it is, it says once, few, many or a class for expanded clones.

D: TRBD1
J: TRBJ2-1
size: -
V: TRBV27
CDR3: CASTRSLGTGLDEQFF
DNA: TGTGCCAGCACCCGATCGCTTGGGACAGGGTTGGATGAGCAGTTCTTC

D: -
J: TRBJ2-1
size: -
V: TRBV7-8
CDR3: CASSHVIPTGRTYNEQFF
DNA: TGTGCCAGCAGCCACGTTATCCCTACAGGACGTACCTACAATGAGCAGTTCTTC

D: -
J: TRBJ2-7
size: -
V: TRBV6-4
CDR3: CASSATGASEQYF
DNA: TGTGCCAGCAGTGCAACAGGAGCCAGCGAGCAGTACTTC

D: -
J: TRBJ1-2
size: -
V: TRBV5-4
CDR3: CASSLTVLGDGYTF
DNA: TGTGCCAGCAGCTTGACGGTCCTAGGGGATGGCTACACCTTC

D: -
J: TRBJ1-6
size: -
V: TRBV11-2
CDR3: CASSLTTGLSYNSPLHF
DNA: TGTGCCAGCAGCCTAACCACGGGGTTATCCTATAATTCACCCCTCCACTTT

D: -
J: TRBJ2-2
size: -
V: TRBV2
CDR3: CASSLLPNTGELFF
DNA: TGTGCCAGCAGTTTACTACCGAACACCGGGGAGCTGTTTTTT

D: -
J: TRBJ2-7
size: once
V: TRBV3-1/TRBV3-2
CDR3: CASSFKLGVSSYEQYF
DNA: TGTGCCAGCAGCTTCAAGTTAGGGGTTAGCTCCTACGAGCAGTACTTC

D: TRBD1
J: TRBJ1-4
size: -
V: TRBV7-2
CDR3: CASSPGQGEAKLFF
DNA: TGTGCCAGCAGCCCGGGACAGGGGGAGGCAAAACTGTTTTTT

D: -
J: TRBJ2-1
size: -
V: TRBV7-9
CDR3: CASSLGQRYPYNEQFF
DNA: TGTGCCAGCAGCTTAGGTCAGCGATATCCGTACAATGAGCAGTTCTTC

D: -
J: TRBJ2-2
size: -
V: TRBV3-1/TRBV3-2
CDR3: CASSQDSSGTGELFF
DNA: TGTGCCAGCAGCCAAGATAGTTCGGGCACCGGGGAGCTGTTTTTT

D: -
J: TRBJ1-1
size: -
V: TRBV6-6
CDR3: CASSYVGTGSFF
DNA: -

D: TRBD1
J: TRBJ1-1
size: -
V: TRBV27
CDR3: CASSSRARTGGIWEAFF
DNA: TGTGCCAGCAGTTCCCGGGCTCGGACAGGGGGCATTTGGGAAGCTTTCTTT

D: TRBD2
J: TRBJ2-1
size: -
V: TRBV25-1
CDR3: CASSDPEREGRTKQFF
DNA: TGTGCCAGCAGTGATCCCGAGCGGGAGGGCCGTACGAAGCAGTTCTTC

D: TRBD1
J: TRBJ1-2
size: -
V: TRBV27
CDR3: CASRMGQADYGYTF
DNA: TGTGCCAGCAGAATGGGACAGGCCGACTATGGCTACACCTTC

D: -
J: TRBJ1-2
size: -
V: TRBV7-9
CDR3: CASSLLVQGSGGYTF
DNA: TGTGCCAGCAGCTTATTGGTTCAGGGCTCGGGTGGCTACACCTTC

D: -
J: TRBJ2-2
size: once
V: TRBV6-2/TRBV6-3
CDR3: CASSYTGEVTGELFF
DNA: TGTGCCAGCAGTTATACAGGGGAGGTCACCGGGGAGCTGTTTTTT

D: -
J: TRBJ2-7
size: -
V: TRBV20-1
CDR3: CSAAGSYEQYF
DNA: TGCAGTGCCGCGGGGAGCTACGAGCAGTACTTC

D: TRBD1
J: TRBJ1-4
size: -
V: TRBV3-1/TRBV3-2
CDR3: CASTRLITGETNEKLFF
DNA: TGTGCCAGCACCCGACTGATCACAGGGGAAACTAATGAAAAACTGTTTTTT

D: -
J: TRBJ1-1
size: -
V: TRBV19
CDR3: CASSTYGGTMNTEAFF
DNA: TGTGCCAGTAGTACCTACGGGGGGACCATGAACACTGAAGCTTTCTTT

D: -
J: TRBJ1-2
size: -
V: TRBV18
CDR3: CASSPPVGSPDYGYTF
DNA: TGTGCCAGCTCACCACCGGTGGGGAGTCCGGATTATGGCTACACCTTC

D: -
J: TRBJ1-1
size: few
V: TRBV7-9
CDR3: CASSPTAGRVEAFF
DNA: TGTGCCAGCAGCCCCACGGCGGGACGGGTAGAAGCTTTCTTT

D: -
J: TRBJ2-2
size: once
V: TRBV7-6
CDR3: CASSLRQGSNTGELFF
DNA: TGTGCCAGCAGCTTACGCCAGGGGTCTAACACCGGGGAGCTGTTTTTT

D: -
J: TRBJ1-6
size: -
V: TRBV10-2
CDR3: CASSESGPGIHSPLHF
DNA: TGCGCCAGCAGTGAGTCGGGCCCGGGAATTCATTCACCCCTCCACTTT

D: -
J: TRBJ1-6
size: -
V: TRBV19
CDR3: CASSMSRVALISPLHF
DNA: TGTGCCAGTAGTATGAGCAGGGTCGCCCTTATTTCACCCCTCCACTTT

D: TRBD1
J: TRBJ1-2
size: once
V: TRBV5-4
CDR3: CASSDPRNRGNYGYTF
DNA: TGTGCCAGCAGCGACCCTCGGAACAGGGGTAACTATGGCTACACCTTC

D: -
J: TRBJ1-4
size: -
V: TRBV6-1
CDR3: CASSDGAGVEKLFF
DNA: TGTGCCAGCAGTGACGGGGCAGGGGTTGAAAAACTGTTTTTT

D: -
J: TRBJ2-1
size: -
V: TRBV5-1
CDR3: CASNIGGFNEQFF
DNA: TGCGCCAGCAACATTGGAGGCTTCAATGAGCAGTTCTTC

D: -
J: TRBJ1-2
size: -
V: TRBV28
CDR3: CASSYNGYTF
DNA: TGTGCCAGCAGTTATAATGGCTACACCTTC

D: TRBD1
J: TRBJ1-6
size: -
V: TRBV28
CDR3: CASSVDRGNSPLHF
DNA: TGTGCCAGCAGTGTGGACAGGGGTAATTCACCCCTCCACTTT

D: TRBD1
J: TRBJ1-2
size: -
V: TRBV6-5
CDR3: CASSLGQGGYGYTF
DNA: TGTGCCAGCAGTCTTGGACAGGGGGGATATGGCTACACCTTC

D: -
J: TRBJ2-7
size: -
V: TRBV2
CDR3: CASPGLGENEQYF
DNA: TGTGCCAGTCCGGGTCTTGGGGAGAACGAGCAGTACTTC

D: TRBD1
J: TRBJ2-5
size: -
V: TRBV5-8
CDR3: CASSFTGGRETQYF
DNA: TGTGCCAGCAGCTTCACAGGGGGCCGGGAGACCCAGTACTTC

D: -
J: TRBJ1-6
size: -
V: TRBV10-1
CDR3: CASRGRGDHSYNSPLHF
DNA: TGCGCCAGCAGGGGGAGGGGGGATCACTCCTATAATTCACCCCTCCACTTT

D: TRBD2
J: TRBJ2-1
size: -
V: TRBV19
CDR3: CASSIVSGRLYNEQFF
DNA: TGTGCCAGTAGTATAGTTAGCGGGAGGCTATACAATGAGCAGTTCTTC

D: -
J: TRBJ2-2
size: -
V: TRBV4-3
CDR3: CASSQDVYTEDRRWTGELFF
DNA: TGCGCCAGCAGCCAAGATGTTTACACGGAGGACCGGCGATGGACCGGGGAGCTGTTTTTT

D: TRBD1
J: TRBJ2-2
size: -
V: TRBV5-1
CDR3: CASSLEGGIVGELFF
DNA: TGCGCCAGCAGCTTAGAAGGGGGCATCGTCGGGGAGCTGTTTTTT

D: TRBD2
J: TRBJ2-1
size: once
V: TRBV7-9
CDR3: CASSLRGLASDEQFF
DNA: TGTGCCAGCAGCTTAAGGGGACTAGCGAGCGATGAGCAGTTCTTC

D: TRBD1
J: TRBJ2-2
size: -
V: TRBV5-1
CDR3: CASSLDRVQAGELFF
DNA: TGCGCCAGCAGCCTAGACAGGGTTCAGGCCGGGGAGCTGTTTTTT

D: -
J: TRBJ1-1
size: -
V: TRBV7-9
CDR3: CASSLLEGAAFF
DNA: TGTGCCAGCAGCTTACTTGAAGGGGCAGCTTTCTTT

D: -
J: TRBJ2-4
size: -
V: TRBV15
CDR3: CATSPSRVNIQYF
DNA: TGTGCCACCAGCCCCTCGCGCGTAAACATTCAGTACTTC

D: TRBD1
J: TRBJ2-2
size: -
V: TRBV7-2
CDR3: CASSFLTGVGGELFF
DNA: TGTGCCAGCAGCTTCCTAACAGGGGTCGGCGGGGAGCTGTTTTTT

D: -
J: TRBJ1-2
size: -
V: TRBV4-3
CDR3: CASSQAGGGYTF
DNA: TGCGCCAGCAGCCAGGCGGGGGGTGGCTACACCTTC

D: -
J: TRBJ1-6
size: once
V: TRBV7-2
CDR3: CASSFATEANSPLHF
DNA: TGTGCCAGCAGCTTCGCGACAGAAGCCAATTCACCCCTCCACTTT

D: TRBD1
J: TRBJ1-2
size: -
V: TRBV4-1
CDR3: CASSQASAGGSYGYTF
DNA: TGCGCCAGCAGCCAAGCATCGGCAGGGGGAAGCTATGGCTACACCTTC

D: -
J: TRBJ2-5
size: -
V: TRBV14
CDR3: CASSQLAGVKGPRETQYF
DNA: TGTGCCAGCAGCCAATTGGCAGGGGTAAAGGGTCCCAGGGAGACCCAGTACTTC

D: -
J: TRBJ1-1
size: -
V: TRBV21-1
CDR3: CASSKVGSNTEAFF
DNA: TGTGCCAGCAGCAAAGTCGGGAGTAACACTGAAGCTTTCTTT

D: -
J: TRBJ1-1
size: -
V: TRBV11-3
CDR3: CASSLDSWALEAFF
DNA: TGTGCCAGCAGCTTAGATTCCTGGGCTCTTGAAGCTTTCTTT

D: -
J: TRBJ1-2
size: -
V: TRBV10-2
CDR3: CASSEGPGWERNYGYTF
DNA: TGCGCCAGCAGTGAGGGCCCTGGATGGGAGCGGAACTATGGCTACACCTTC

D: TRBD1
J: TRBJ1-5
size: -
V: TRBV5-5
CDR3: CASSYGQGQGDQPQHF
DNA: TGTGCCAGCAGCTATGGACAGGGGCAAGGTGATCAGCCCCAGCATTTT

D: TRBD1
J: TRBJ2-1
size: once
V: TRBV24-1
CDR3: CATSDTGQGRADEQFF
DNA: TGTGCCACCAGTGACACCGGACAGGGAAGAGCGGATGAGCAGTTCTTC

D: -
J: TRBJ2-4
size: -
V: TRBV9
CDR3: CASSVAGTKNIQYF
DNA: TGTGCCAGCAGCGTAGCCGGGACCAAAAACATTCAGTACTTC

D: -
J: TRBJ1-2
size: -
V: TRBV11-2
CDR3: CASSPPTDPGYTF
DNA: TGTGCCAGCAGCCCACCCACAGATCCGGGCTACACCTTC

D: -
J: TRBJ1-2
size: -
V: TRBV7-9
CDR3: CASSGTQNRHGYTF
DNA: TGTGCCAGCAGCGGGACTCAGAATAGACATGGCTACACCTTC

D: -
J: TRBJ1-2
size: -
V: TRBV7-2
CDR3: CASSLVAGAANYGYTF
DNA: TGTGCCAGCAGCTTAGTCGCAGGGGCCGCTAACTATGGCTACACCTTC

D: -
J: TRBJ2-7
size: -
V: TRBV2
CDR3: CASSLETSPEGYEQYF
DNA: TGTGCCAGCAGTCTTGAGACCTCACCCGAGGGCTACGAGCAGTACTTC